This TCR beta chain comes out of a study of blood T cell repertoires in COVID-19. Study information: What the recovered Cohort 3 donors had was two negative PCRs, clearance, or symptom resolution.

As handled by the study authors: Amplification from reference gene primers served as the basis for estimated nucleated cell counts. The assay was immunoSEQ multiplex PCR, and TCRdb's table has in-frame clones only and misses some. The V and J calls and the clone size are those of that table, but D and trimming were determined from the DNA. The sample has about 170,000 clones, 79% seen once. Trimming removed 5 bases from V and 6 bases from J, with 17 bases in between. The V gene's germline CDR1 is MNHEY and CDR2 SVGAGI. CDR3 size: 15 residues. Ages ranged from about 18 to 89 years, with residence in 24 US areas.

The sequence came from a woman aged 70-85 years in a cohort exposed to, infected with or recovered from COVID-19 (not recorded which). The rearrangement uses TRBV6-5 and TRBJ1-5, with D unresolved. Input material: PBMCs or T cells enriched from blood (not recorded which). The CDR3 is CASSTGRAQGQPQHF. The CDR3 nucleotides read TGTGCCAGCAGTACGGGGAGGGCCCAAGGTCAGCCCCAGCATTTT.